The 13 T cell receptor beta chains presented below share a single source sample, sequenced in a study of cytomegalovirus exposure and HLA in healthy donors (dated by TCRdb to about 2017). Libraries were prepared through the immunoSEQ multiplex PCR assay. A mixture of 60 forward primers for TCR Vbeta segments and 13 reverse primers for TCR Jbeta segments was used in the multiplex PCR. TCRdb stores this immuneACCESS table with in-frame sequences only. Part of the clones is absent; in the studies checked, under half of the shortfall reflects unresolved V genes, and no reason is known for the rest. The sample records 40,000 or so clones, almost 70% of which are singletons. The ten largest clonotypes hold around 3.9% of the sample. Sequenced: PBMCs. Receptors were obtained from a man between 40 and 49 years old in good health and CMV-seronegative.

This chain connects TRBV28 to TRBJ1-2; TRBD1 matches 9 bases. The CDR3 covers 16 residues. Germline V gives CDR1 MDHEN, CDR2 SYDVKM. Losses at the gene ends were 2 bases for V and 7 bases for J; bases not matched to a gene: 11. The CDR3 is CASSLLTGGGLSGYTF. CDR3 coding DNA: TGTGCCAGCAGTTTACTTACAGGGGGCGGGCTCTCTGGCTACACCTTC.

This rearrangement joins TRBV7-6 to TRBJ1-1; the D gene is possibly TRBD1 (5 bases). Germline V gene data show CDR1 as SGHVS and CDR2 as FNYEAQ. The CDR3 covers 12 residues. The CDR3 sequence is CAPAGPNTEAFF. The CDR3 DNA sequence: TGTGCGCCAGCAGGGCCGAACACTGAAGCTTTCTTT.

The rearrangement links TRBV6-4 to TRBJ1-6, with D hard to call. The germline CDR1 and CDR2 sequences are MRHNA and SNTAGT. V lost 6 bases, J lost 5 bases, and 14 bases lay in between. The CDR3 covers 15 residues. Here the CDR3 DNA reads TGTGCCAGCAGCCCGATGTCAGGTGATAATTCACCCCTCCACTTT. Protein sequence: CASSPMSGDNSPLHF.

This rearrangement joins TRBV2 to TRBJ2-5, with D unresolved. V dropped 2 bases and J dropped 6 bases, with 7 bases sitting between them. CDR1 and CDR2 (germline): SNHLY, FYNNEI. The CDR3 spans 12 residues. CDR3 DNA: TGTGCCAGCAGTGAAAACCTACAGACCCAGTACTTC. Translated, it gives CASSENLQTQYF.

The CDR3 nucleotides are TGCAGCGCCCTCCGGGGGGCCGGTGGCAATGAGCAGTTCTTC. It is translated as CSALRGAGGNEQFF. The chain combines TRBV29-1 with TRBJ2-1; D is possibly TRBD2 (7 bases). This CDR3 has 14 amino acids. V lost 7 bases and J lost 6, with 19 bases in between. Germline V gives CDR1 SQVTM, CDR2 ANQGSEA.

The gene calls are TRBV10-3 and TRBJ2-7; TRBD1 matches at 11 bases. Germline-derived CDR1 and CDR2 are ENHRY and SYGVKD. This CDR3 has 16 residues. With 10 bases clipped from V and 2 bases from J, the junction kept 13 bases outside the gene matches. The CDR3 reads CATRQGQGASTYEQYF. The CDR3 DNA reads TGTGCCACACGGCAAGGACAGGGGGCAAGTACCTACGAGCAGTACTTC.

The V call is TRBV2, the J call TRBJ1-5, with D unclear. Per the germline V gene, CDR1 is SNHLY and CDR2 is FYNNEI. CDR3 length: 16 amino acids. The V end lost 6 bases, the J end lost 2 bases, and 17 bases lay between the germline ends. The CDR3 loop reads CASSQTPGRGNQPQHF. As DNA, the CDR3 is TGTGCCAGCAGCCAAACCCCGGGGAGGGGCAATCAGCCCCAGCATTTT.

The CDR3 DNA reads TGTGCCAGCAGCCAAGGTTTTGTACAGGGGCATGAAAAACTGTTTTTT. Amino acid sequence: CASSQGFVQGHEKLFF. The rearrangement joins TRBV14 to TRBJ1-4; 7 bases match TRBD1. Germline lookup yields CDR1 SGHDN and CDR2 FVKESK. There are 16 residues in the CDR3. V trimming: 1 base; J trimming: 6 bases; junction bases outside the gene matches: 8.

The chain is built from TRBV7-2 and TRBJ1-6; TRBD1 agrees at 7 bases. V lost 2 bases, J lost 5 bases, and 3 bases stayed unmatched. The CDR3 spans 15 residues. CDR1 SGHTA and CDR2 FQGNSA come from the germline V gene. As DNA, the CDR3 is TGTGCCAGCAGCTTATGGGACAGAAATAATTCACCCCTCCACTTT. It specifies CASSLWDRNNSPLHF.

This rearrangement joins TRBV25-1 to TRBJ1-6; D might be TRBD1 (5 bases). Per the germline V gene, CDR1 is MGHDK and CDR2 is SYGVNS. V dropped 2 bases and J dropped 9 bases, with 14 bases sitting between them. The CDR3 extends over 15 amino acids. The CDR3 DNA follows: TGTGCCAGCAGTGAACTATCCGGGGGAAGTTCACCCCTCCACTTT. This codes for CASSELSGGSSPLHF.

V is TRBV27 and J is TRBJ2-5, with D possibly matching TRBD2 (5 bases). CDR3 length: 13 amino acids. V was shortened by 3 bases and J by 7 bases, with 12 bases between the two germline ends. Germline CDR1 MNHEY, CDR2 SMNVEV (reference sequence). Here the CDR3 DNA reads TGTGCCAGCAGTTTTGGACGGGCGGGGACCCAGTACTTC. The encoded protein is CASSFGRAGTQYF.

This clone was found a few times. The rearrangement uses TRBV19 and TRBJ1-2; 7 bases line up with TRBD1. CDR3 size: 14 residues. Germline V CDR1 and CDR2: LNHDA, SQIVND (reference sequence). J gave up 2 bases and V 6 bases, and 6 bases lay outside the gene matches. CDR3 coding DNA: TGTGCCAGTAGCATACAGGGGACCAACTATGGCTACACCTTC. This gives the protein CASSIQGTNYGYTF.

The chain has TRBV30 and TRBJ1-1; D gene uncertain. The CDR3 is 14 residues long. The germline V gene has CDR1 GTSNPN and CDR2 SVGIG (reference sequence). V was cut by 5 bases and J by 1 base, with 14 bases left in between. CDR3 in amino acids: CAWGEVRWNTEAFF. The CDR3 DNA reads TGTGCCTGGGGGGAGGTTAGGTGGAACACTGAAGCTTTCTTT.